This passage covers 29 T cell receptor beta chains from one sample sequenced in a study of T cells after yellow fever vaccination. Using its own MiXCR run on the 5' RACE reads, TCRdb lists one record per CDR3 protein. The sample carries around 330,000 distinct CDR3 sequences, around 4% recorded once. This specimen consisted of PBMCs, obtained on the day of the yellow fever booster vaccination. These receptors were obtained from a man between 18 and 35 years old who received the YFV17D yellow fever vaccine.

The gene calls are TRBV6-6 and TRBJ2-7, with 10 bases matching TRBD1. The CDR3 is 15 amino acids. The germline gives CDR1 MNHNY, CDR2 SVGAGI (reference sequence). J was trimmed by 2 bases and V by 7 bases; bases with no gene match: 8. CDR3 region: CASNGDRGLAYEQYF. CDR3 bases: TGTGCCAGCAATGGAGACAGGGGGCTGGCCTACGAGCAGTACTTC.

This clonotype was detected ten times or more. The chain carries TRBV10-3 and TRBJ1-5; D is unresolved. V was cut by 6 bases and J by 3 bases, with 21 bases left in between. The CDR3 is 17 residues long. Germline CDR1 and CDR2: ENHRY and SYGVKD. The CDR3 nucleotides are TGTGCCATCAGGAAGGATGGTACCGGGCCTGACAATCAGCCCCAGCATTTT. It translates to CAIRKDGTGPDNQPQHF.

This clonotype was seen at least ten times. The chain combines TRBV5-1 with TRBJ2-7; possibly TRBD1 for D (6 bases). The length of the CDR3 is 15 residues. The germline CDR1 and CDR2 sequences are SGHRS and YFSETQ. Trimming pared 1 base from V and 9 bases from J, leaving 20 bases between. CDR3 protein: CASSLSTAGDGGQYF. The CDR3 DNA reads as TGCGCCAGCAGCTTGTCCACGGCAGGGGATGGCGGGCAGTACTTC.

This clonotype occurred a few times. The V gene is TRBV20-1, the J gene TRBJ2-3, with D possibly matching TRBD1 (5 bases). Trimming cost V 3 bases and J 5 bases, with 12 bases left between them. The CDR3 is 13 amino acids. Looked up from germline, CDR1 is DFQATT and CDR2 is SNEGSKA (reference sequence). CDR3: CSASRQGVDTQYF. CDR3 nucleotides: TGCAGTGCTAGTCGCCAGGGTGTAGATACGCAGTATTTT.

The chain joins TRBV5-1 to TRBJ1-4, with D possibly matching TRBD1 (5 bases). This CDR3 region has 15 residues. Per the germline V gene, CDR1 is SGHRS and CDR2 is YFSETQ. The V and J ends lost 4 bases and 3 bases respectively, with 13 bases between them. This chain's CDR3 is CASSPMGGPNEKLFF. The DNA for the CDR3 is TGCGCCAGCAGCCCGATGGGGGGACCTAATGAAAAACTGTTTTTT.

The rearrangement uses TRBV4-1 and TRBJ1-5, with 7 nucleotides matching TRBD1. Trimming took 2 bases from V and 7 from J; bases not matched to a gene: 8. Germline-derived CDR1 and CDR2 are MGHRA and YSYEKL. CDR3 length equals 15 residues. In DNA form, the CDR3 reads TGCGCCAGCAGCCAACCAGACAGGGAGAGACAGCCCCAGCATTTT. Translating gives CASSQPDRERQPQHF.

This clonotype appeared a few times. CDR3 protein: CASSLRLAGRETQYF. The CDR3 DNA reads as TGTGCCAGCAGCTTAAGGCTAGCCGGGAGGGAGACCCAGTACTTC. The chain carries TRBV7-2 and TRBJ2-5; 7 bases are a match to TRBD2. Losses at the gene ends were 2 bases for V and 5 bases for J; bases not matched to a gene: 8. The CDR3 has 15 residues. Per germline, CDR1 SGHTA and CDR2 FQGNSA.

This clonotype has ten or more counts. This chain connects TRBV4-2 to TRBJ2-3; D remains unclear. CDR1 is LGHNA, CDR2 YNFKEQ, per germline. V lost 3 bases and J 4 bases, leaving 8 bases between the germline ends. The length of the CDR3 is 13 residues. The CDR3 loop reads CASSHFSPDTQYF. In nucleotides, the CDR3 is TGTGCCAGCAGCCATTTTAGCCCAGATACGCAGTATTTT.

The chain uses TRBV7-2 and TRBJ2-3, with 16 positions matching TRBD2. After removal of 5 bases from V and 7 bases from J, the junction contained 6 bases not matched to a gene. The CDR3 is made up of 16 amino acids. Germline CDR1 SGHTA, CDR2 FQGNSA. The CDR3 loop is CASSQGLAGGQNTQYF. For the CDR3, the DNA is TGTGCCAGCAGCCAGGGACTAGCGGGGGGGCAGAATACGCAGTATTTT.

The chain links TRBV11-2 to TRBJ2-1, with D uncertain. This CDR3 has 13 residues. Germline lookup yields CDR1 SGHAT and CDR2 FQNNGV. The V and J ends lost 1 base and 7 bases respectively, with 8 bases between them. The chain's CDR3 is CASSLVLLNEQFF. The CDR3 DNA is TGTGCCAGCAGCTTAGTTCTTCTAAATGAGCAGTTCTTC.

Many counts were recorded for this clonotype. The chain couples TRBV7-9 to TRBJ2-2; D ambiguous. The CDR3 sequence is 15 residues long. CDR1 is SEHNR and CDR2 is FQNEAQ in the germline V gene (reference sequence). V lost 6 bases, J lost 4 bases, and 15 bases lay in between. CDR3: CASSSRISPTGELFF. The CDR3 bases are TGTGCCAGCAGTTCCCGAATCTCTCCCACCGGGGAGCTGTTTTTT.

There are a few counts of this clonotype. The chain uses TRBV7-8 and TRBJ2-3; 12 bases align to TRBD2. V dropped 3 bases and J dropped 3; count of bases not matched to a gene: 7. CDR1 is SGHVS, CDR2 FQNEAQ, per germline. The CDR3 loop spans 17 amino acids. CDR3 bases: TGTGCCAGCAGCTTCCGCCAAACTAGCGGGGGGACAGATACGCAGTATTTT. Protein product: CASSFRQTSGGTDTQYF.

A few counts support this clonotype. This chain connects TRBV12-3 or TRBV12-4 to TRBJ1-4; 9 bases map to TRBD1. V trimming: 4 bases; J trimming: 8 bases; junction bases outside the gene matches: 5. The CDR3 totals 14 residues. CDR3: CASSWGQGWEKLFF. DNA for the CDR3: TGTGCCAGCAGTTGGGGACAGGGATGGGAAAAACTGTTTTTT.

The genes are TRBV12-3 or TRBV12-4 and TRBJ2-1; 15 nucleotides align to TRBD2. V was pared by 5 bases and J by 6 bases, with 11 bases of the junction left unmatched. CDR3 length: 18 residues. DNA for the CDR3: TGTGCCAGCAGTCTACTCCGGACTAGCGGGGGGGCCTTCAATGAGCAGTTCTTC. This codes for CASSLLRTSGGAFNEQFF.

The table lists this clonotype with a count of one. This chain connects TRBV6-4 to TRBJ2-3, with D possibly called TRBD1 or TRBD2 (5 bases each). Germline V gene lookup returns CDR1 MRHNA and CDR2 SNTAGT. V was trimmed by 2 bases and J by 5 bases, leaving 14 bases between them. CDR3 length: 15 residues. The CDR3 DNA is TGTGCCAGCAGTGACGGTGGGGGTGGTCAAGATACGCAGTATTTT. It yields the protein CASSDGGGGQDTQYF.

This clonotype came up many times. The chain is built from TRBV7-2 and TRBJ2-4; possibly TRBD1 or TRBD2 for D (6 bases each). The V gene lost 8 bases and the J gene lost 8 bases, with 16 bases spanning the gap. CDR3 length equals 13 residues. Germline V gives CDR1 SGHTA, CDR2 FQGNSA. The CDR3 DNA follows: TGTGCCAGCGGGGCAGGGGAGGAAGACATTCAGTACTTC. This sequence encodes CASGAGEEDIQYF.

This clonotype has a count of ten or more. This chain joins TRBV7-2 and TRBJ1-2; no reliable D call. The CDR3 length is 11 residues. CDR1 is SGHTA and CDR2 is FQGNSA in the germline V gene. Deletions cut 6 bases from V and 8 bases from J, with 10 bases between. The CDR3 coding sequence is TGTGCCAGCAGGGCCGGCTGGGGCTACACCTTC. This codes for CASRAGWGYTF.

The sample holds a few counts of this clonotype. The V and J genes are TRBV7-2 and TRBJ2-2, with D maybe TRBD2 (5 bases). In germline, CDR1 is SGHTA, CDR2 FQGNSA. The germline V and J ends were trimmed by 5 bases and 1 base, with 11 bases remaining between them. This CDR3 is built from 15 residues. CDR3 in DNA: TGTGCCAGCAGCAGAGGGCCAGGGAACACCGGGGAGCTGTTTTTT. It encodes CASSRGPGNTGELFF.

This clonotype was detected ten times or more. V usage is TRBV29-1 and J usage is TRBJ1-5, with D tentatively TRBD1 (5 bases). This CDR3 has 17 residues. Germline V gene sequence: CDR1 SQVTM, CDR2 ANQGSEA. The V and J ends lost 0 bases and 5 bases respectively, with 20 bases between them. The CDR3 reads CSVEERGPAGYHQPQHF. The CDR3, as DNA: TGCAGCGTTGAAGAGAGGGGCCCTGCAGGGTATCATCAGCCCCAGCATTTT.

V is TRBV12-3 or TRBV12-4 and J is TRBJ1-3, with TRBD1 as a possible D gene (6 bases). This CDR3 has 11 residues. V gave up 2 bases and J gave up 14 bases, with 10 bases separating them. The CDR3 region has the DNA TGTGCCAGCAGTTTACAGGGGCCCCTATATTTT. It codes for CASSLQGPLYF.

This clonotype appeared a few times. The CDR3 region has the DNA TGCGCCAGCAGCCAACGCCGCGGACAGGGTGAAGAAAAACTGTTTTTT. It specifies CASSQRRGQGEEKLFF. This sequence joins TRBV4-1 and TRBJ1-4; 8 bases match TRBD1. V lost 2 bases to trimming and J lost 8 bases; unmatched junction nucleotides: 10. Looked up from germline, CDR1 is MGHRA and CDR2 is YSYEKL. CDR3 length: 16 residues.

This clonotype has only a few counts. The rearrangement links TRBV5-5 to TRBJ2-2, with D uncertain. Trimming pared 4 bases from V and 6 bases from J, leaving 7 bases between. CDR1 is SGHKS and CDR2 is YYEKEE in the germline V gene (reference sequence). The CDR3 sequence is 12 residues long. The CDR3 is CASSTVSGELFF. CDR3 nucleotide sequence: TGTGCCAGCAGCACCGTTTCCGGGGAGCTGTTTTTT.

This clonotype was counted between two and nine times. The V call is TRBV10-3, the J call TRBJ1-6; no clear D. Germline V gene data show CDR1 as ENHRY and CDR2 as SYGVKD. The CDR3 length is 15 residues. Trimming pared 2 bases from V and 7 bases from J, leaving 12 bases between. This CDR3 is CAISEGGGPNSPLHF. CDR3 nucleotide sequence: TGTGCCATCAGTGAGGGTGGAGGGCCGAATTCACCCCTCCACTTT.

This clonotype was picked up many times. The rearrangement joins TRBV12-3 or TRBV12-4 to TRBJ2-1, with unresolved D. The CDR3 has 13 residues. Trimming took off 3 bases at V and 8 bases at J, with 11 bases between the two ends. The CDR3 region has the DNA TGTGCCAGCAGTTTTTTGACGATCCATGAGCAGTTCTTC. Its protein product is CASSFLTIHEQFF.

A few counts support this clonotype. V and J are TRBV11-1 and TRBJ2-2, with 11 bases that match TRBD1. The CDR3 runs 17 residues. The J segment lost 3 bases and the V segment lost 5 bases, leaving 8 bases of the junction unmatched. Germline loops: CDR1 SGHAT, CDR2 FQDESV (reference sequence). This CDR3 reads CASSRWTGGEHTGELFF. The CDR3 coding sequence is TGTGCCAGCAGCAGATGGACAGGGGGCGAACACACCGGGGAGCTGTTTTTT.

V is TRBV10-3 and J is TRBJ2-6, with D perhaps matching TRBD1 (5 bases). CDR1 and CDR2 from the germline V gene are ENHRY and SYGVKD. This CDR3 contains 14 residues. Trimming stripped 7 bases from V and 2 bases from J, with 9 bases between. The DNA of the CDR3 is TGTGCCATCAAAGGGGTGCCTGGGGCCAACGTCCTGACTTTC. Amino acids: CAIKGVPGANVLTF.

In its sample, this clonotype was seen a few times. This chain uses TRBV20-1 with TRBJ2-4; tentatively, D is TRBD2 (5 bases). Looked up from germline, CDR1 is DFQATT and CDR2 is SNEGSKA (reference sequence). The length of the CDR3 is 15 residues. Trimming cost V 7 bases and J 1 base, with 17 bases left between them. The CDR3 region has the DNA TGCAGTGGCATTGGAGGAGCGAAGGCCAAAAACATTCAGTACTTC. Translated: CSGIGGAKAKNIQYF.

The chain joins TRBV27 to TRBJ1-2, with a possible D match to TRBD1 (6 bases). The CDR3 runs 15 residues. CDR1 MNHEY and CDR2 SMNVEV come from the germline V gene (reference sequence). The ends were cut back, 3 bases at V and 2 bases at J, with 13 bases in the middle. The CDR3 bases are TGTGCCAGCAGTTTTGTGGGACACCCAAACTATGGCTACACCTTC. It encodes CASSFVGHPNYGYTF.

This clonotype was found a few times. CDR3: CASSYKHTGELFF. CDR3 nucleotides: TGTGCCAGCAGTTACAAGCACACCGGGGAGCTGTTTTTT. This rearrangement joins TRBV6-5 to TRBJ2-2; D call uncertain. Trimming cost V 2 bases and J 3 bases, with 4 bases left between them. The CDR3 sequence is 13 residues long. Germline V gene data show CDR1 as MNHEY and CDR2 as SVGAGI.